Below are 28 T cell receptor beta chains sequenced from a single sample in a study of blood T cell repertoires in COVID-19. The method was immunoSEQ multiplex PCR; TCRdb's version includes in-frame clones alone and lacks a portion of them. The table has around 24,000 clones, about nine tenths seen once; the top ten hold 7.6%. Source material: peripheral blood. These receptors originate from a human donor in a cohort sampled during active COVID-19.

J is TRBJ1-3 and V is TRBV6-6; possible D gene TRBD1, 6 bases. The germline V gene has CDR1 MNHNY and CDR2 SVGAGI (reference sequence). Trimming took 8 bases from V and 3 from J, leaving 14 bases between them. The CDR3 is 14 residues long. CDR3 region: CASLAGAIGNTIYF. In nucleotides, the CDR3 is TGTGCCAGCCTGGCGGGGGCCATTGGAAACACCATATATTTT.

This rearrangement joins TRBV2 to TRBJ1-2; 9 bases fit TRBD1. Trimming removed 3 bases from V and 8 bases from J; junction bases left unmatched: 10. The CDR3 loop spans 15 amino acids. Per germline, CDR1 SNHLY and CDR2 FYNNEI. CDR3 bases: TGTGCCAGCAGTGATCCCTCCACAGGGGGCCGGGGCTACACCTTC. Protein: CASSDPSTGGRGYTF.

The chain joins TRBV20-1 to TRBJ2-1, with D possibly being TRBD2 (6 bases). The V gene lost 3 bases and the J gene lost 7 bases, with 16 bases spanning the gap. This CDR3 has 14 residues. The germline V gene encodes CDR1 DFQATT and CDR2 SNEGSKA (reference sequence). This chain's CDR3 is CSASTLAWRNEQFF. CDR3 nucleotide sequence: TGCAGTGCTAGTACCCTAGCGTGGAGGAATGAGCAGTTCTTC.

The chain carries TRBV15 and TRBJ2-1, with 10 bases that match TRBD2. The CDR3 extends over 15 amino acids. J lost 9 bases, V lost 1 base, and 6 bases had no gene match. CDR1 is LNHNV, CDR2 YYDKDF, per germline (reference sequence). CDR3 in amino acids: CATSRGDTSGTEQFF. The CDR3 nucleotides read TGTGCCACCAGCAGAGGGGACACTAGCGGGACTGAGCAGTTCTTC.

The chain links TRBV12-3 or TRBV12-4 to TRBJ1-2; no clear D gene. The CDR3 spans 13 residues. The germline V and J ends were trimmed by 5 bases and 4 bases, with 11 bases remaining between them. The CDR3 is CASSIRSLYGYTF. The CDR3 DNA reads TGTGCCAGCAGTATCAGGTCCCTCTATGGCTACACCTTC.

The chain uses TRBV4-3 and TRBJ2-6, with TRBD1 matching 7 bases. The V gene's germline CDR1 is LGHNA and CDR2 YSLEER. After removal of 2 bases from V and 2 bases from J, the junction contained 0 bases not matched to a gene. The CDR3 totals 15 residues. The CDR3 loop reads CASSQTGAGANVLTF. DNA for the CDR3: TGCGCCAGCAGCCAAACAGGGGCTGGGGCCAACGTCCTGACTTTC.

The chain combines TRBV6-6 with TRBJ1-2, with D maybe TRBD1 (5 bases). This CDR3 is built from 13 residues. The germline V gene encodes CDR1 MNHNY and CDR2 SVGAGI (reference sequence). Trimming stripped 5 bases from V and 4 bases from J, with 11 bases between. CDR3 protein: CASSQDTVYGYTF. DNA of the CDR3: TGTGCCAGCAGTCAGGACACCGTCTATGGCTACACCTTC.

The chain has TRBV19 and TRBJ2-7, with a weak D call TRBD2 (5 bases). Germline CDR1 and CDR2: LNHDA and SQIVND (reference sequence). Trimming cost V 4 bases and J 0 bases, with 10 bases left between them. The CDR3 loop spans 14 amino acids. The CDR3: CASSNSESSYEQYF. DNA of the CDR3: TGTGCCAGTAGTAATAGCGAGAGCTCCTACGAGCAGTACTTC.

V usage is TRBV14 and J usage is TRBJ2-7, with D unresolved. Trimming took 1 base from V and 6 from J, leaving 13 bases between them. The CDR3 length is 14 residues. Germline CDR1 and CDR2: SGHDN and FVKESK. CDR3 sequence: CASSQVYGSGEQYF. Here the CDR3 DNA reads TGTGCCAGCAGCCAAGTGTACGGTTCTGGCGAGCAGTACTTC.

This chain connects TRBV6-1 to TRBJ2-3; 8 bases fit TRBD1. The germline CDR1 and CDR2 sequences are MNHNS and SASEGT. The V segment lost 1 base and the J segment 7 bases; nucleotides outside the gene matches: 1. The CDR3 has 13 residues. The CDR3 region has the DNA TGTGCCAGCAGTGAAGGGACAGGGTATACGCAGTATTTT. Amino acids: CASSEGTGYTQYF.

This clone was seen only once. The CDR3 reads CASSLNWNTEAFF. The CDR3 region has the DNA TGTGCCAGCAGCCTAAATTGGAACACTGAAGCTTTCTTT. The rearrangement links TRBV7-9 to TRBJ1-1; no reliable D call. The CDR3 has 13 amino acids. Germline assignment: CDR1 SEHNR and CDR2 FQNEAQ (reference sequence). Trimming shortened V by 5 bases and J by 1 base, and 8 bases separated the two germline ends.

The chain's CDR3 is CASGGSADTQYF. The CDR3 DNA reads as TGCGCCAGCGGAGGGTCTGCGGATACGCAGTATTTT. The rearrangement uses TRBV5-1 and TRBJ2-3; maybe TRBD2 (6 bases). CDR1 SGHRS and CDR2 YFSETQ come from the germline V gene. The CDR3 totals 12 residues. The V and J ends lost 7 bases and 6 bases respectively, with 12 bases between them.

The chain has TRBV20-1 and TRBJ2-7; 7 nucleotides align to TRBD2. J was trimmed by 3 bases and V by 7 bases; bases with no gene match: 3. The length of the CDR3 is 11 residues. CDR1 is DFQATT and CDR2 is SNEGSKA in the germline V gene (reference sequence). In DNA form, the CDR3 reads TGCAGTGGCGGGAGCGTCTACGAGCAGTACTTC. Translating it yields CSGGSVYEQYF.

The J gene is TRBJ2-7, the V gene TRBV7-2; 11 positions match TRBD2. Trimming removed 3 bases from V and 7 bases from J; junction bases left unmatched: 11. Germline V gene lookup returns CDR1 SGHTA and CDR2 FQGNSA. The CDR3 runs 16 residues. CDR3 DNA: TGTGCCAGCAGCTTGAGGTCCCCTAGCGGGGGGAGGGAGCAGTACTTC. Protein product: CASSLRSPSGGREQYF. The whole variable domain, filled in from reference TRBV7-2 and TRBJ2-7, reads GAGVSQSPSNKVTEKGKDVELRCDPISGHTALYWYRQSLGQGLEFLIYFQGNSAPDKSGLPSDRFSAERTGGSVSTLTIQRTQQEDSAVYLCASSLRSPSGGREQYFGPGTRLTVT.

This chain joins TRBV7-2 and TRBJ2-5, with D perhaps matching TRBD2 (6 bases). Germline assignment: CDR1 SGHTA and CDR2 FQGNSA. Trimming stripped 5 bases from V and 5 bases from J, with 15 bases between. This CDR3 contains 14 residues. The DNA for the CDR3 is TGTGCCAGCAGCCCGCGGGAAGCTTGGGAGACCCAGTACTTC. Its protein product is CASSPREAWETQYF. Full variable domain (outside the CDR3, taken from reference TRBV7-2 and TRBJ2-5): GAGVSQSPSNKVTEKGKDVELRCDPISGHTALYWYRQSLGQGLEFLIYFQGNSAPDKSGLPSDRFSAERTGGSVSTLTIQRTQQEDSAVYLCASSPREAWETQYFGPGTRLLVL.

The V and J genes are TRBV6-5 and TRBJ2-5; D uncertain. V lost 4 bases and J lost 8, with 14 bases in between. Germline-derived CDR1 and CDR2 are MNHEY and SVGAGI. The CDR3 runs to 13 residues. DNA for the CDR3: TGTGCCAGCAGTTCTAGAGATAAGAGAACCCAGTACTTC. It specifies CASSSRDKRTQYF.

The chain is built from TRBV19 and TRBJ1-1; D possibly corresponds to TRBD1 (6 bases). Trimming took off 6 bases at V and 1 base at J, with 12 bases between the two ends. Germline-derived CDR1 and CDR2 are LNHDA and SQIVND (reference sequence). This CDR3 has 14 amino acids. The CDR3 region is CASSIRGQNTEAFF. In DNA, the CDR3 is TGTGCCAGTAGCATCAGGGGCCAGAACACTGAAGCTTTCTTT. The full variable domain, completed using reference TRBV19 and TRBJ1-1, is DGGITQSPKYLFRKEGQNVTLSCEQNLNHDAMYWYRQDPGQGLRLIYYSQIVNDFQKGDIAEGYSVSREKKESFPLTVTSAQKNPTAFYLCASSIRGQNTEAFFGQGTRLTVV.

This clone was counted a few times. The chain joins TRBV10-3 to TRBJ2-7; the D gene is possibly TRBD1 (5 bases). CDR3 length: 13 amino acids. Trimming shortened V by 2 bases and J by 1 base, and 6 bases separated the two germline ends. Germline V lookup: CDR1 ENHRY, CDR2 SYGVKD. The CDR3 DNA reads TGTGCCATCAGTGAGGACAGTTCCTACGAGCAGTACTTC. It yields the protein CAISEDSSYEQYF.

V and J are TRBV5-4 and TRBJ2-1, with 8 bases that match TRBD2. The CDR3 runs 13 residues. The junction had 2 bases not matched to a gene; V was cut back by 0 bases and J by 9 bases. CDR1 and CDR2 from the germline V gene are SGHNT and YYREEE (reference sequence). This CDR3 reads CASSLVAGGEQFF. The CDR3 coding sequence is TGTGCCAGCAGCTTGGTTGCGGGAGGTGAGCAGTTCTTC.

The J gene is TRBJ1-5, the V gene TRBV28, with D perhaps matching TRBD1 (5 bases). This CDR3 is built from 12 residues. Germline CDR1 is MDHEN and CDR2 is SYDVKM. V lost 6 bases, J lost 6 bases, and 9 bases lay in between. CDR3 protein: CASSAGFQPQHF. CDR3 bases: TGTGCCAGCAGCGCAGGGTTTCAGCCCCAGCATTTT.

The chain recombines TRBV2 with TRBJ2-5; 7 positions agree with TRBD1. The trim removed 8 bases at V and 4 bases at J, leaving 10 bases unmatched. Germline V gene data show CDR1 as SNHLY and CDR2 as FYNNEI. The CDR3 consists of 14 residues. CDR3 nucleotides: TGTGCCAGCGGGAGCCAGGGGGATGGAGAGACCCAGTACTTC. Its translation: CASGSQGDGETQYF. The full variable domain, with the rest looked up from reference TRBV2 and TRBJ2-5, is EPEVTQTPSHQVTQMGQEVILRCVPISNHLYFYWYRQILGQKVEFLVSFYNNEISEKSEIFDDQFSVERPDGSNFTLKIRSTKLEDSAMYFCASGSQGDGETQYFGPGTRLLVL.

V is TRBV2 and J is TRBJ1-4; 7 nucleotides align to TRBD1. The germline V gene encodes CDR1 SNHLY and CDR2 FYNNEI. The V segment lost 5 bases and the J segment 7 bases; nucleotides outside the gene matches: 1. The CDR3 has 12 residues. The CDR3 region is CASSYRGEKLFF. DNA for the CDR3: TGTGCCAGCAGTTACAGGGGTGAAAAACTGTTTTTT. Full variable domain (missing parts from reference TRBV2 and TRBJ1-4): EPEVTQTPSHQVTQMGQEVILRCVPISNHLYFYWYRQILGQKVEFLVSFYNNEISEKSEIFDDQFSVERPDGSNFTLKIRSTKLEDSAMYFCASSYRGEKLFFGSGTQLSVL.

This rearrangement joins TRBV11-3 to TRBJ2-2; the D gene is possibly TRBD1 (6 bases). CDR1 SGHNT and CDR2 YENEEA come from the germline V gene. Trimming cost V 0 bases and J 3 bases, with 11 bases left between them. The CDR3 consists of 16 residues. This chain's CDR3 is CASSLDRGVYTGELFF. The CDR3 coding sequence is TGTGCCAGCAGCTTAGACAGGGGCGTATACACCGGGGAGCTGTTTTTT.

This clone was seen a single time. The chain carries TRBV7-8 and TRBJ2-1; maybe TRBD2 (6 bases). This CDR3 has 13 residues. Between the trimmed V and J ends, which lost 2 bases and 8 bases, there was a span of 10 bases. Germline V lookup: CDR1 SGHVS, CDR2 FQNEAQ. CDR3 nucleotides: TGTGCCAGCAGCTTAAGGTGGGGGGATGAGCAGTTCTTC. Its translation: CASSLRWGDEQFF.

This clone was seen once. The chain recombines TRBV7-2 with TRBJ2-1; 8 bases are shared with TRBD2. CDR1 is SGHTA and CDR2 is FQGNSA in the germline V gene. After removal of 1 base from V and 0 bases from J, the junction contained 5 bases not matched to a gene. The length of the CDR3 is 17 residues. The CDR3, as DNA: TGTGCCAGCAGCTTAGTTGGTAGCGGGAACTCCTACAATGAGCAGTTCTTC. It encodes CASSLVGSGNSYNEQFF.

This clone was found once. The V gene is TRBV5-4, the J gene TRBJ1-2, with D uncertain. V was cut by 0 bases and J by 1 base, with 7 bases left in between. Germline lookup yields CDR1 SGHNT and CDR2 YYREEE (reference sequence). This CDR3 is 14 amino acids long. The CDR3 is CASSLVNSNYGYTF. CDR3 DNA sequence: TGTGCCAGCAGCTTGGTCAACAGTAACTATGGCTACACCTTC.

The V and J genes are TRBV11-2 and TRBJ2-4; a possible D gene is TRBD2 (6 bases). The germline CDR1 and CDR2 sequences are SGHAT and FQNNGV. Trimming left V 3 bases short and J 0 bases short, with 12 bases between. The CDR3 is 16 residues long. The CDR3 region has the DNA TGTGCCAGCAGCTTCCTGACGGGACTAGCCAAAAACATTCAGTACTTC. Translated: CASSFLTGLAKNIQYF.

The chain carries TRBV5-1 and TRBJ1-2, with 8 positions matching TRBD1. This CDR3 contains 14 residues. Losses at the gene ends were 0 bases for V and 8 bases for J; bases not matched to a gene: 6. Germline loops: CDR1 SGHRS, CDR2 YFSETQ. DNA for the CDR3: TGCGCCAGCAGCTTGGAACAGGGGGTAACGGGCTACACCTTC. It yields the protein CASSLEQGVTGYTF. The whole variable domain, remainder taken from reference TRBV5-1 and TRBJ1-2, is KAGVTQTPRYLIKTRGQQVTLSCSPISGHRSVSWYQQTPGQGLQFLFEYFSETQRNKGNFPGRFSGRQFSNSRSEMNVSTLELGDSALYLCASSLEQGVTGYTFGSGTRLTVV.